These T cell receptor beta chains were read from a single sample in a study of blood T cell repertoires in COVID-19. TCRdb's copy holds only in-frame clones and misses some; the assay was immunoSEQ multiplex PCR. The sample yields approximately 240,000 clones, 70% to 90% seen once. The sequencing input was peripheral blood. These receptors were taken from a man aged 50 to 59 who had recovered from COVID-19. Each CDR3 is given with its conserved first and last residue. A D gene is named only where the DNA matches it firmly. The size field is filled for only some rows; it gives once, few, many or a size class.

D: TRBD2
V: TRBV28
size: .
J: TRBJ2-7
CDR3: CASFGLAGYYEQYF
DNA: TGTGCCAGCTTCGGACTAGCGGGGTACTACGAGCAGTACTTC

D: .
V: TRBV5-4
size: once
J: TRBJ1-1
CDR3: CASSFRGYTEAFF
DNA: TGTGCCAGCAGCTTCCGAGGGTACACTGAAGCTTTCTTT

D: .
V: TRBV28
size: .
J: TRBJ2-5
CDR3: CASSSPSLETQYF
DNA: TGTGCCAGCAGTTCCCCGAGTTTGGAGACCCAGTACTTC

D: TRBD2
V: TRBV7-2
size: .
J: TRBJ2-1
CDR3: CASRGAGLDEQFF
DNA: TGTGCCAGCAGGGGAGCGGGATTGGATGAGCAGTTCTTC

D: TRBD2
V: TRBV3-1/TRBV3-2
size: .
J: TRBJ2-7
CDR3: CASSLRGSGSYEQYF
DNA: TGTGCCAGCAGCCTCCGGGGTAGCGGGAGCTACGAGCAGTACTTC

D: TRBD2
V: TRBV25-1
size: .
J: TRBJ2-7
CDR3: CASSDSASGRIYEQYF
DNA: TGTGCCAGCAGTGATTCGGCTAGCGGGAGGATCTACGAGCAGTACTTC

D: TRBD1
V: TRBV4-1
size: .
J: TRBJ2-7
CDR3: CASSARGTGGSGEQYF
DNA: TGCGCCAGCAGTGCAAGGGGGACAGGAGGGTCGGGCGAGCAGTACTTC

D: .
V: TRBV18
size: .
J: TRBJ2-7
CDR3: CASSPGRVGEQYF
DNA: TGTGCCAGCTCACCGGGCAGGGTAGGCGAGCAGTACTTC

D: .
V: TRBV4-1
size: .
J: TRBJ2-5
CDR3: CASSQTVTRETQYF
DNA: TGCGCCAGCAGCCAGACAGTCACCCGAGAGACCCAGTACTTC

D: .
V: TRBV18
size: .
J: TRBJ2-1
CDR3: CASSGGVPRDEQFF
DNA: TGTGCCAGCTCAGGCGGGGTCCCTCGGGATGAGCAGTTCTTC

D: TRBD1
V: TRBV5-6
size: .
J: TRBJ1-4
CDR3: CASSGTGVGEKLFF
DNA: TGTGCCAGCAGCGGAACAGGGGTCGGAGAAAAACTGTTTTTT

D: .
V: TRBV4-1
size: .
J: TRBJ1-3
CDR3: CASSQDINRSSGNTIYF
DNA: TGCGCCAGCAGCCAAGATATCAACAGGTCCTCTGGAAACACCATATATTTT

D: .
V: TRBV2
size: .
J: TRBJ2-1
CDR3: CASSSSQLGNEQFF
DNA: TGTGCCAGCAGCTCGAGCCAACTAGGGAATGAGCAGTTCTTC

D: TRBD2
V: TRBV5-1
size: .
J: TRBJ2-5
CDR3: CASSLPGLAGAETQYF
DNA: TGCGCCAGCAGCCTACCGGGACTAGCGGGAGCAGAGACCCAGTACTTC

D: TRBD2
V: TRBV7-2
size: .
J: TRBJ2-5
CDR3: CASSLVGGGKTQYF
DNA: TGTGCCAGCAGCTTAGTGGGCGGGGGAAAGACCCAGTACTTC

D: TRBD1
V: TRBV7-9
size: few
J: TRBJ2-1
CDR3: CASNPSGTGDNEQFF
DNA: TGTGCCAGCAACCCCTCCGGGACAGGGGACAATGAGCAGTTCTTC

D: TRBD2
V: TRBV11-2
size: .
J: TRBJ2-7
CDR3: CASSPASSGSSYEQYF
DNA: TGTGCCAGCAGCCCCGCGAGTAGCGGGAGCTCCTACGAGCAGTACTTC

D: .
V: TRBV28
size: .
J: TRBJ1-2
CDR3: CASSMTESNYGYTF
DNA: TGTGCCAGCAGTATGACAGAATCTAACTATGGCTACACCTTC

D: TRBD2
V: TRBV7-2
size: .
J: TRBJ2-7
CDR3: CASSLGSSGRWYEQYF
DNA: TGTGCCAGCAGCTTGGGGAGTAGCGGGAGATGGTACGAGCAGTACTTC

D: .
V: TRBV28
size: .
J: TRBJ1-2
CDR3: CASSSPGVRNYGYTF
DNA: TGTGCCAGCAGTTCCCCAGGGGTTCGTAACTATGGCTACACCTTC

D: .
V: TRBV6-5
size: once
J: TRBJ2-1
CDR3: CASSYRGSGRYNEQFF
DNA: TGTGCCAGCAGTTACCGGGGTAGCGGCCGATACAATGAGCAGTTCTTC

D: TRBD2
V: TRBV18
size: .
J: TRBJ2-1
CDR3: CASSPGLAEKQFF
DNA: TGTGCCAGCTCACCGGGCCTAGCGGAGAAGCAGTTCTTC

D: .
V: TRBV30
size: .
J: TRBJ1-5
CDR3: CAWSVGVLGNQPQHF
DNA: TGTGCCTGGAGTGTTGGGGTACTAGGCAATCAGCCCCAGCATTTT

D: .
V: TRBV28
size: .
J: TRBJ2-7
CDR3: CASTLVAGLGEQYF
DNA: TGTGCCAGCACCCTCGTGGCAGGGCTGGGCGAGCAGTACTTC

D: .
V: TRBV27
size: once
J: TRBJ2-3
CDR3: CASSLWGETQYF
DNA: TGTGCCAGCAGTTTATGGGGGGAAACGCAGTATTTT

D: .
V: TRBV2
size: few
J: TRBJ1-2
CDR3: CASSPQDFYGYTF
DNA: TGTGCCAGCAGTCCCCAGGACTTCTATGGCTACACCTTC

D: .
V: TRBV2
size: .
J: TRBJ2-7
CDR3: CASKSPHDRSYEQYF
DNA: TGTGCCAGCAAGAGCCCCCACGACAGATCCTACGAGCAGTACTTC

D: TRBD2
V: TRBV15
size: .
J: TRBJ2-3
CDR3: CATSARRTSGRSDTQYF
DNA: TGTGCCACCAGCGCCCGGCGGACTAGCGGGAGGTCGGATACGCAGTATTTT

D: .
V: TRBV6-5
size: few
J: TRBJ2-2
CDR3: CASSFGRGAGELFF
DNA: TGTGCCAGCAGTTTTGGCAGGGGTGCCGGGGAGCTGTTTTTT

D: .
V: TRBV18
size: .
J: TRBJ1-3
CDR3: CASSPPLHLTGKGNTIYF
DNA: TGTGCCAGCTCACCACCGCTCCACTTAACAGGGAAAGGAAACACCATATATTTT

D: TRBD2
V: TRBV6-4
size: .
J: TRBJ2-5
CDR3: CASSEIAGSETQYF
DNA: TGTGCCAGCAGTGAAATAGCGGGATCAGAGACCCAGTACTTC

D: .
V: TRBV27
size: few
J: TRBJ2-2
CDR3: CASSGAGESTGELFF
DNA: TGTGCCAGCAGTGGGGCAGGGGAAAGCACCGGGGAGCTGTTTTTT

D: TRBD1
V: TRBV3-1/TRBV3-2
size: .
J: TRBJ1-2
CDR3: CASSQGQGHYGYTF
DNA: TGTGCCAGCAGCCAAGGACAGGGTCACTATGGCTACACCTTC

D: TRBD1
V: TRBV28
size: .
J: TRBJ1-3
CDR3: CASSSGQGHNTIYF
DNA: TGTGCCAGCAGTTCGGGACAGGGACACAACACCATATATTTT

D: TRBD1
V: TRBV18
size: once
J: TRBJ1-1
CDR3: CASSQADREGAFF
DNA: TGTGCCAGCTCACAAGCGGACAGGGAGGGGGCTTTCTTT

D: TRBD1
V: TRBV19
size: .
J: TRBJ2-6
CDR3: CASSRKDRGLASSGANVLTF
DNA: TGTGCCAGTAGCCGAAAGGACAGGGGCCTTGCAAGCTCTGGGGCCAACGTCCTGACTTTC

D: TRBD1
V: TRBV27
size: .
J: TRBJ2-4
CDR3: CASSSGQVDLAKNIQYF
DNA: TGTGCCAGCAGTTCAGGACAGGTAGACCTAGCCAAAAACATTCAGTACTTC

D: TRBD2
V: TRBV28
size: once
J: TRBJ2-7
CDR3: CASASGFSSYEQYF
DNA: TGTGCCAGCGCTAGCGGGTTTAGCTCCTACGAGCAGTACTTC

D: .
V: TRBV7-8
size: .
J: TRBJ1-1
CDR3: CASSSLDRNTEAFF
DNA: TGTGCCAGCAGCTCGCTCGACAGGAACACTGAAGCTTTCTTT

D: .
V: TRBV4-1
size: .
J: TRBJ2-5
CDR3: CAIPEEPETQYF
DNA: TGCGCCATCCCGGAGGAGCCGGAGACCCAGTACTTC

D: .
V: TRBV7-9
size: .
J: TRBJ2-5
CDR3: CASSPVTGNQETQYF
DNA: TGTGCCAGCAGCCCCGTAACAGGGAACCAAGAGACCCAGTACTTC

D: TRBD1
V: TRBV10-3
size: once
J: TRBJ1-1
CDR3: CAISDRDRGTGTEAFF
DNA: TGTGCCATCAGTGACCGGGACAGGGGCACCGGCACTGAAGCTTTCTTT

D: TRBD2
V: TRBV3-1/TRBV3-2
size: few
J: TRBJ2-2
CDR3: CASSRGGLVAGELFF
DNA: TGTGCCAGCAGCCGTGGGGGACTAGTGGCCGGGGAGCTGTTTTTT

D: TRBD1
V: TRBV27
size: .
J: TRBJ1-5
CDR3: CASSNRGSSNQPQHF
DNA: TGTGCCAGCAGCAACAGGGGGTCGAGCAATCAGCCCCAGCATTTT

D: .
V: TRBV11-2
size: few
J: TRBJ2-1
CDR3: CASSIANEQFF
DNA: TGTGCCAGCAGCATAGCGAATGAGCAGTTCTTC

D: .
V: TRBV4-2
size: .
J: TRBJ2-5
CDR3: CASSQDGALGGQYF
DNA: TGTGCCAGCAGCCAAGACGGGGCTTTGGGGGGCCAGTACTTC

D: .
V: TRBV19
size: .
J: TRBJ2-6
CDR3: CASSAETSGANVLTF
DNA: TGTGCCAGTAGTGCGGAGACCTCTGGGGCCAACGTCCTGACTTTC

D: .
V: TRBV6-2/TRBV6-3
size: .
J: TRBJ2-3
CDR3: CASSLAGGVMDTQYF
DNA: TGTGCCAGCAGCCTCGCCGGAGGGGTCATGGATACGCAGTATTTT

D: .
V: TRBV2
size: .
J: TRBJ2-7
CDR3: CASMWGTSSYEQYF
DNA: TGTGCCAGCATGTGGGGGACAAGCTCCTACGAGCAGTACTTC

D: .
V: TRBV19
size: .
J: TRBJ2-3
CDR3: CASSRTVSGTDTQYF
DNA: TGTGCCAGTAGCAGGACAGTATCGGGCACAGATACGCAGTATTTT

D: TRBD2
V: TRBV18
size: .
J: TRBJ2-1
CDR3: CASSLLAGVMGEQFF
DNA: TGTGCCAGCTCACTCCTAGCGGGAGTGATGGGGGAGCAGTTCTTC

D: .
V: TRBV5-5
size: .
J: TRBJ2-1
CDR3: CASSFLRNEQFF
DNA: TGTGCCAGCAGCTTTCTCCGTAATGAGCAGTTCTTC

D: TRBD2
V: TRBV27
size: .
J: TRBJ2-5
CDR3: CASRLAGAQETQYF
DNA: TGTGCCAGCAGACTAGCGGGAGCCCAAGAGACCCAGTACTTC

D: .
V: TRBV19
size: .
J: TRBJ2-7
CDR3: CASTERVDSYEQYF
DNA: TGTGCCAGTACCGAACGGGTCGACTCCTACGAGCAGTACTTC

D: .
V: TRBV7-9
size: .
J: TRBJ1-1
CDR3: CASIEQAGENTEAFF
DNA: TGTGCCAGCATAGAGCAGGCAGGGGAGAACACTGAAGCTTTCTTT

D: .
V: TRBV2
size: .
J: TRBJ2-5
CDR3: CASSDYGETQYF
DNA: TGTGCCAGCAGTGACTACGGGGAGACCCAGTACTTC

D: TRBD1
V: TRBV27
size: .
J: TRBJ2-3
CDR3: CASSFGTGTFTQYF
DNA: TGTGCCAGCAGTTTCGGGACAGGGACATTTACGCAGTATTTT

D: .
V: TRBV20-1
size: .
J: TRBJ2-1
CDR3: CSLGVNEQFF
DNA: TGCAGCCTGGGAGTGAATGAGCAGTTCTTC

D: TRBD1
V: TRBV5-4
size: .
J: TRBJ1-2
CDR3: CASSSAQDRVSYGYTF
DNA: TGTGCCAGCAGCTCCGCACAAGACAGGGTGAGCTATGGCTACACCTTC

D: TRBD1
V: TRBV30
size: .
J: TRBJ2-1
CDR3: CAWSVRTGGRLVGRVNEQFF
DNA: TGTGCCTGGAGTGTCCGCACAGGGGGCAGGCTAGTGGGGAGAGTAAATGAGCAGTTCTTC